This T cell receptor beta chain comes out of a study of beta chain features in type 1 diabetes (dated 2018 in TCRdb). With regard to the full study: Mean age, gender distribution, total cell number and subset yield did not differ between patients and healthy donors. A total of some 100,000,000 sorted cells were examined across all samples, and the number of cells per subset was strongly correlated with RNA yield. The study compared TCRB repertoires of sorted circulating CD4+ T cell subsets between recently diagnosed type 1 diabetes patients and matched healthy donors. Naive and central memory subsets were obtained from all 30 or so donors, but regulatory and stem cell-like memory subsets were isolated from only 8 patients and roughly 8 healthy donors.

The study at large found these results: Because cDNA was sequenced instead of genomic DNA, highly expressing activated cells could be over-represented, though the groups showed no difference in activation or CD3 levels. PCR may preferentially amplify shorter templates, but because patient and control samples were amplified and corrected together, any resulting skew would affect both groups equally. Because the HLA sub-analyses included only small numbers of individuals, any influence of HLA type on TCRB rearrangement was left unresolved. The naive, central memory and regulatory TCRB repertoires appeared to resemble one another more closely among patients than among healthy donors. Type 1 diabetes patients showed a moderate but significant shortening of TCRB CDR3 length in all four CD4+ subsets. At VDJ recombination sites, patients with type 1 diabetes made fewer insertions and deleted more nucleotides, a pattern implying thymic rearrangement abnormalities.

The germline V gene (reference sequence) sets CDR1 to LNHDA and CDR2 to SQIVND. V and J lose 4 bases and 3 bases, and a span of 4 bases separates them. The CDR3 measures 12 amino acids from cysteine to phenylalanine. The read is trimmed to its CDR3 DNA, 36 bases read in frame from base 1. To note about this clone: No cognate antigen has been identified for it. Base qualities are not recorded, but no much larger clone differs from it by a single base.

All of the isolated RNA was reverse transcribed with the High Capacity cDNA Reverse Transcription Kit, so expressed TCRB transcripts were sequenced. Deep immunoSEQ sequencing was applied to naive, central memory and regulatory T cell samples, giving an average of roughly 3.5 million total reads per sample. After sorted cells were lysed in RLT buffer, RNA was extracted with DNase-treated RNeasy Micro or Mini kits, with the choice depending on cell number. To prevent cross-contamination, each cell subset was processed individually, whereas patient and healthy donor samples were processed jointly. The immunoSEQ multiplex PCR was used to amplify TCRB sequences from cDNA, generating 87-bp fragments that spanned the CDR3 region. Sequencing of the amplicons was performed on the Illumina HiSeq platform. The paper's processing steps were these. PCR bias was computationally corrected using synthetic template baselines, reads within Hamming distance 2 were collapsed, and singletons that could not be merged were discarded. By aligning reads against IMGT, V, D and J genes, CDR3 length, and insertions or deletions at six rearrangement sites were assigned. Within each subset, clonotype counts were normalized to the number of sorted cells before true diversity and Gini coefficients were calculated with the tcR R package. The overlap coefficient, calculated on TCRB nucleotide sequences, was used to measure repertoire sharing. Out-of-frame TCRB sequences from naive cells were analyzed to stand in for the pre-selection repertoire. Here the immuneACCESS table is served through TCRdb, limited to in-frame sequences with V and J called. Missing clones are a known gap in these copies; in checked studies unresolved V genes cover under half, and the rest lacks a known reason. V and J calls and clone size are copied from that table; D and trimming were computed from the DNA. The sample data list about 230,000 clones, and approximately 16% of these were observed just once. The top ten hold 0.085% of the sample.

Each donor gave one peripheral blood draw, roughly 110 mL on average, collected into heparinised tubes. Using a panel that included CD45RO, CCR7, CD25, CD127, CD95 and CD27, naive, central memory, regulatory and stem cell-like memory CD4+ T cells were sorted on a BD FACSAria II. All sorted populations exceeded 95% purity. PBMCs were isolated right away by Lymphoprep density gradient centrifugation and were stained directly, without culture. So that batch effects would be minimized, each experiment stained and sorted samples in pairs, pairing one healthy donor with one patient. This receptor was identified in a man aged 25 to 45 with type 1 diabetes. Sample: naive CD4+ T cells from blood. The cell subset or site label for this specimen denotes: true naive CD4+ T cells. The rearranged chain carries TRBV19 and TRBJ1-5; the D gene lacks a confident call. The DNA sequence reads TGTGCCAGTAGTAGGCCCAATCAGCCCCAGCATTTT. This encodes CASSRPNQPQHF. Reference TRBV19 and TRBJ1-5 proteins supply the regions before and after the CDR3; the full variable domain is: DGGITQSPKYLFRKEGQNVTLSCEQNLNHDAMYWYRQDPGQGLRLIYYSQIVNDFQKGDIAEGYSVSREKKESFPLTVTSAQKNPTAFYLCASSRPNQPQHFGDGTRLSIL.